This T cell receptor (beta chain) was retrieved from a study of cytomegalovirus exposure and HLA in healthy donors (dated by TCRdb to about 2017). For the wider study: In an earlier analysis of 550 to 750 of the donors, under 300 Gb of sequence data and approximately 120 million unique TCR beta sequences from 180 million or so T cells were reported. Roughly 300 gigabases of sequencing data and 70 million to 100 million unique TCR sequences were included in an early release covering under 650 HLA-typed donors. Of the 350 to 400 genotyped donors, around 81% fell in the genetic ancestry cluster associated with self-reported Caucasian donors. The aim of the study was to test whether cataloging public T cell receptors could identify signatures of past pathogen exposure. The T cell repertoires of about 700 subjects were profiled by immunosequencing and related to cytomegalovirus serostatus. In addition to the first cohort of 666 subjects, a separate validation cohort of approximately 130 different subjects was used. To predict cytomegalovirus infection status, the study brought together high-throughput TCR immunosequencing, statistical association of individual TCRs with disease status, and machine learning. A later analysis re-analyzed previously published TCR beta repertoires from about 730 donors and added high-resolution HLA genotyping to study TCR occurrence patterns. Rather than using new phenotypic data, the later analysis identified candidate immune exposures from TCR beta sequences and from how often those sequences occurred across donors. An earlier analysis of several hundred of the donors applied high-throughput TCR beta sequencing to assess whether each TCR beta V gene segment acted as functional or pseudogenic. Donor age, sex, ethnicity and CMV serostatus were compiled together with the repertoire data. A later genetic analysis took genome-wide SNP genotypes for about three fifths of the roughly 700 donors and used that subset as a discovery cohort. All discovery cohort repertoires had been generated using a single sequencing platform. Class I and class II HLA loci were covered by the typing at four-digit resolution. Typing coverage differed by locus: A, B, C, DRB1 and DQB1 were typed in roughly 620-630 donors, DQA1 in about 510, DPA1 in some 570, and DPB1 in about 450. Roughly five DR-DQ haplotypes were treated as single units for association and clustering because of strong linkage in the cohort. Across around 400 genotyped donors of the cohort, an average of about 250,000 unique TCR beta nucleotide sequences per donor were sequenced, and 15% to 20% of those sequences were non-productive.

About this clone: No antigen is known for it. No much larger clone exists at a distance of one base, and base qualities are not known.

From V the trimming removes 4 bases and from J it removes 0 bases, while the gene matches leave 2 bases of the junction unaccounted for. Spanning cysteine to phenylalanine, the CDR3 consists of 14 amino acids. Left in the record is the CDR3 DNA by itself, 42 bases read in frame from the first base. From a lookup of the germline V gene, CDR1 and CDR2 are SGHVS and FQNEAQ. Summary of the overall study and its limitations: The authors suggested that the approach could potentially be generalized to other disease states and immunological phenotypes. A later genetic analysis associated a missense DCLRE1C variant with V-gene and J-gene trimming of TCR beta chains, and an independent cohort replicated the association. Assigning TCR associations to individual alleles was difficult when HLA alleles, especially DR and DQ, strongly co-occurred. The classifier was reported to diagnose cytomegalovirus status with high specificity and sensitivity in both the original cohort and the validation cohort. Most CMV-associated TCR beta chains appeared to be HLA-restricted in a later analysis, and the HLA associations seemed to be driven largely by CMV exposure. According to a later genetic analysis, donors in an Asian-associated ancestry cluster had fewer N-insertions in productive TCRs than the approximately 670-donor mean. A further reported finding was that TCR beta sequences accurately predicted the HLA-A and HLA-B alleles for most subjects in the first cohort. A few of the identified cytomegalovirus-associated TCR beta chains were confirmed in vitro to be specific for cytomegalovirus antigens. Some 16 rarely observed V segments, including chromosome 9 orphons, were excluded from the earlier analysis of about 600 of the donors because counts were too low. The 87-base-pair reads could not distinguish some IMGT-functional V segments, including TRBV6-2 and TRBV6-3, so those segments were excluded. In an earlier analysis of some 500 of the donors, most TCR beta V segments appeared in productive rearrangements about 90% or about 30% of the time, broadly matching IMGT annotations. The presence/absence analyses assumed that sequencing depth was roughly uniform across donors, and that assumption may not be true. Compared with equally common non-associated chains, HLA-associated TCR beta chains in a later analysis were more clonally expanded and had lower generation probabilities. A later analysis found that TCR association rates varied across HLA loci, with DRB1 alleles showing the most associated TCRs and HLA-C alleles the fewest. Most TCR sequences were seen in very few donors, while some public TCRs were found in many individuals. In a later analysis, 16,951 TCR beta sequences were associated with specific HLA alleles at a false discovery rate of 0.05. Because HLA typing was missing for some donors at each locus, association tests included only the typed subset. A total of about 180 TCR beta chains were listed by the study as associated with cytomegalovirus. A cluster of highly shared sequence variants was judged likely to represent a technical artifact of the sequencing pipeline. This cohort had only TCR beta chains sequenced, and the lack of alpha or paired-chain data limited which features could be detected. For the cohort, immune exposure information was limited to CMV serostatus. Linkage disequilibrium might explain the correlated functional status among segregating V segments, but an unknown experimental factor could not be ruled out. According to a later analysis, parvovirus B19, influenza, CMV and Epstein-Barr virus appeared linked to several top co-occurrence clusters.

The cohort consisted of 600 or so healthy bone marrow donors. At the time of sampling, every cohort member was nominally healthy, though immune exposures that went unrecorded were likely present. The donor tested CMV seropositive, placing the donor among the 310 or so seropositive members of the cohort. Each donor provided a peripheral blood sample, and peripheral blood mononuclear cells were used for TCR beta sequencing. The Qiagen DNeasy Blood Extraction Kit was used to extract genomic DNA from the blood cell samples. Libraries were built with the immunoSEQ multiplex PCR assay. For the multiplex PCR, a mixture combining 60 forward primers for TCR Vbeta segments and 13 reverse primers for TCR Jbeta segments was used. A multiplex PCR assay on genomic DNA amplified the CDR3 region of rearranged TCR beta genes. On the Illumina HiSeq System, the amplified TCR beta libraries were sequenced as 87-base-pair reads. The authors processed their data as follows. A later analysis counted some 74 million unique TCR beta chains across the 650 to 800 repertoires, and around 9.9 million of these chains were shared by at least two donors. Raw reads were error-corrected and collapsed into unique sequences by a nearest-neighbor algorithm in which closely related sequences were merged to remove PCR and sequencing errors. CDR3 sequences were aligned to IMGT reference sequences to assign V, D and J gene segments. For a sequence to be retained, a match of at least six nucleotides to both a V gene segment and a J gene segment was required. A rearrangement counted as productive if the CDR3 had no stop codons and remained in frame with V and J, and every other rearrangement counted as non-productive. CDR3 was defined by IMGT convention, running from the second conserved V-encoded cysteine to the conserved J-encoded phenylalanine. The earlier analysis of fewer than 750 of the donors excluded sequences that lacked an unambiguous match to a single V gene segment. An earlier analysis of approximately 590 of the donors called V segments functional above 56.7% productive rearrangements and segregating when the between-donor standard deviation exceeded 5%. A statistical classification framework was developed to diagnose cytomegalovirus status using the catalog of TCR beta chain sequences. In a later analysis, V and J genes were assigned by comparing TCR nucleotide sequences against IMGT/GENE-DB human TR gene sequences. A later analysis assigned CDR3 sequences and most-parsimonious VDJ recombination scenarios with the TCRdist pipeline. In a later analysis, every TCR beta chain was defined by the combination of its CDR3 amino acid sequence and its V-gene family, and reads without a unique V-gene family were dropped. As a way to deal with suspected cross-contamination and a sequencing artifact, a later analysis dropped 640 or so nucleotide sequences that were highly shared and had low generation probability. In a later analysis, a clonal expansion index for each public chain was calculated from normalized within-repertoire ranks of inferred template counts. Generation probabilities in a later analysis came from a VDJ recombination model fitted to out-of-frame rearrangements, and those results were checked against IGoR. In a later analysis, TCR-TCR, TCR-HLA and TCR-CMV co-occurrence was scored with hypergeometric tests, and a repertoire-size bias correction was applied to TCR pairs. In a later analysis, false discovery rates were estimated by permuting HLA or CMV assignments 20 times. A later analysis grouped co-occurring TCRs with DBSCAN, adding TCRdist sequence similarity when clustering within HLA-allele-positive subsets. Repertoires with fewer than 30,000 or more than 120,000 public chains were left out of co-occurrence clustering, as were a few repertoires with anomalous nucleotide sharing. Sourced from immuneACCESS, this table was stored by TCRdb with only in-frame sequences that have V and J called. A share of the clones is absent; for the studies checked, an unresolved V gene accounts for under half, and the remainder has no known explanation. That table furnishes V, J and clone size, whereas the DNA furnished D and trimming. Counted in this sample were approximately 100,000 clones; 60% to 85% of them appeared once. The ten largest account for roughly 5% of the sample.

The sequence is built from TRBV7-8 and TRBJ1-1, with 7 bases matching TRBD1. Sequences were obtained from PBMCs. This receptor was taken from a female donor in good health and CMV-seropositive. The nucleotide sequence is TGTGCCAGCAGCTCGGGACAGTTGAACACTGAAGCTTTCTTT. It codes for CASSSGQLNTEAFF.